This passage covers 24 T cell receptor beta chains from one sample sequenced in a study of T cells and Merkel cell carcinoma outcomes. Method: immunoSEQ multiplex PCR; TCRdb's copy keeps in-frame clones and lacks some. The table records under 25,000 clones, around 80% of them present only once. Sequencing used tumor tissue from Merkel cell carcinoma. The receptor set was obtained from a human donor with Merkel cell carcinoma.

The chain combines TRBV6-5 with TRBJ2-7; D might be TRBD1 or TRBD2, each matching 5 bases. V lost 6 bases and J lost 2, with 14 bases in between. This CDR3 contains 14 residues. Germline V CDR1 and CDR2: MNHEY, SVGAGI. The CDR3 region is CASSAEWGTYEQYF. As DNA, the CDR3 is TGTGCCAGCAGCGCAGAATGGGGGACCTACGAGCAGTACTTC.

V is TRBV6-1 and J is TRBJ2-2; possible D gene TRBD2, 6 bases. Germline loops: CDR1 MNHNS, CDR2 SASEGT. The length of the CDR3 is 15 residues. V was pared by 7 bases and J by 0 bases, with 12 bases between. Written as DNA, the CDR3 is TGTGCCAGCAAGGGGACTCCTGCGAACACCGGGGAGCTGTTTTTT. As protein: CASKGTPANTGELFF.

The gene calls are TRBV2 and TRBJ2-5, with a possible D match to TRBD2 (6 bases). The germline CDR1 and CDR2 sequences are SNHLY and FYNNEI. The V end lost 3 bases, the J end lost 5 bases, and 16 bases lay between the germline ends. The CDR3 runs 15 residues. CDR3 region: CASSDGLRGIETQYF. The CDR3 coding sequence is TGTGCCAGCAGTGATGGGCTTCGGGGGATCGAGACCCAGTACTTC.

The chain couples TRBV11-3 to TRBJ2-7; D is ambiguous. The CDR3 has 12 residues. Trimming pared 2 bases from V and 8 bases from J, leaving 10 bases between. CDR1 SGHNT and CDR2 YENEEA come from the germline V gene. The CDR3 loop reads CASSLRGPQQYF. CDR3 in DNA: TGTGCCAGCAGCTTAAGAGGCCCACAGCAGTACTTC.

The chain joins TRBV7-8 to TRBJ2-7; TRBD2 aligns across 8 bases. Germline CDR1 and CDR2: SGHVS and FQNEAQ. This CDR3 region has 15 residues. Trimming took 5 bases from V and 4 from J; bases not matched to a gene: 10. Here the CDR3 reads CASSPKAGAAYEQYF. CDR3 DNA: TGTGCCAGCAGCCCCAAAGCGGGAGCCGCGTACGAGCAGTACTTC.

The CDR3 here is CASSSGTLTDYGYTF. CDR3 coding DNA: TGTGCCAGCAGCTCCGGGACCCTGACTGACTATGGCTACACCTTC. This sequence joins TRBV5-5 and TRBJ1-2, with D possibly matching TRBD1 (5 bases). Germline CDR1 reads SGHKS; CDR2 reads YYEKEE (reference sequence). The CDR3 contains 15 residues. Between the trimmed V and J ends, which lost 3 bases and 3 bases, there was a span of 15 bases.

CDR3 sequence reads: CASSFDKTGTDTQYF. CDR3 nucleotides: TGTGCCAGCAGCTTTGACAAAACGGGCACAGATACGCAGTATTTT. The chain links TRBV5-6 to TRBJ2-3; D is unclear. CDR3 size: 15 residues. CDR1 and CDR2 from the germline V gene are SGHDT and YYEEEE. V lost 2 bases and J 1 base, leaving 11 bases between the germline ends. The entire variable domain, with the rest obtained from reference TRBV5-6 and TRBJ2-3, is as follows: DAGVTQSPTHLIKTRGQQVTLRCSPKSGHDTVSWYQQALGQGPQFIFQYYEEEERQRGNFPDRFSGHQFPNYSSELNVNALLLGDSALYLCASSFDKTGTDTQYFGPGTRLTVL.

This sequence joins TRBV29-1 and TRBJ2-7; D uncertain. There are 13 residues in the CDR3. The germline CDR1 and CDR2 sequences are SQVTM and ANQGSEA. Trimming cost V 2 bases and J 2 bases, with 10 bases left between them. CDR3 DNA: TGCAGCGTTGAACCCCTTGGGGCCTACGAGCAGTACTTC. Translation: CSVEPLGAYEQYF.

This clone is a singleton in its sample. A much larger clone is a single base away; this may be a read error. This sample also contains other DNA sequences that code for the same CDR3. The chain carries TRBV27 and TRBJ2-3, with D possibly matching TRBD1 (6 bases). The germline V gene encodes CDR1 MNHEY and CDR2 SMNVEV (reference sequence). The CDR3 is 16 amino acids. Trimming left V 6 bases short and J 2 bases short, with 18 bases between. CDR3 nucleotides: TGTGCCAGCAGCTTCTCGGGGCCAGGGGCCACAGATACGCAGTATTTT. It is translated as CASSFSGPGATDTQYF.

J is TRBJ1-6 and V is TRBV27; D perhaps matches TRBD1 (5 bases). CDR1 and CDR2 from the germline V gene are MNHEY and SMNVEV (reference sequence). This CDR3 is built from 16 residues. V lost 3 bases and J 4 bases, leaving 13 bases between the germline ends. The CDR3 sequence: CASSFGTGTYNSPLHF. The DNA of the CDR3 is TGTGCCAGCAGTTTCGGGACCGGGACGTATAATTCACCCCTCCACTTT.

The V call is TRBV28, the J call TRBJ2-7; D is unclear. Germline values: CDR1 MDHEN, CDR2 SYDVKM. The V gene lost 11 bases and the J gene lost 3 bases, with 11 bases spanning the gap. This CDR3 comprises 11 residues. The CDR3 protein is CAFGSYYEQYF. Here the CDR3 DNA reads TGTGCCTTTGGGTCCTACTACGAGCAGTACTTC.

The chain recombines TRBV9 with TRBJ2-3; weak D call: TRBD2 (6 bases). The CDR3 extends over 14 amino acids. CDR1 SGDLS and CDR2 YYNGEE come from the germline V gene. Trimming took 0 bases from V and 5 from J, leaving 10 bases between them. The CDR3 sequence is CASSVGAGRDTQYF. CDR3 bases: TGTGCCAGCAGCGTAGGAGCGGGTCGAGATACGCAGTATTTT.

This sequence joins TRBV27 and TRBJ2-1; TRBD2 matches 7 bases. In germline, CDR1 is MNHEY, CDR2 SMNVEV (reference sequence). The CDR3 has 13 amino acids. J lost 8 bases, V lost 4 bases, and 5 bases had no gene match. CDR3 in amino acids: CASSSPGRDEQFF. As DNA, the CDR3 is TGTGCCAGCAGTTCCCCAGGGAGGGATGAGCAGTTCTTC.

This clone was found once. The chain carries TRBV7-9 and TRBJ1-1; 7 nucleotides agree with TRBD1. The CDR3 runs 14 residues. Losses at the gene ends were 5 bases for V and 6 bases for J; bases not matched to a gene: 9. Germline loops: CDR1 SEHNR, CDR2 FQNEAQ (reference sequence). The CDR3 here is CASSVDREAAEAFF. Written as DNA, the CDR3 is TGTGCCAGCAGCGTCGACAGGGAAGCTGCTGAAGCTTTCTTT.

The rearrangement joins TRBV11-2 to TRBJ2-1; the match to TRBD2 covers 8 bases. V shed 6 bases and J 1 base; nucleotides not matched to a gene: 8. Germline V CDR1 and CDR2: SGHAT, FQNNGV. CDR3 length: 16 amino acids. DNA of the CDR3: TGTGCCAGCAGTGATCTAGCGGGTGTTTCCTACAATGAGCAGTTCTTC. Its translation is CASSDLAGVSYNEQFF.

This rearrangement joins TRBV5-1 to TRBJ2-7, with 7 bases matching TRBD1. Germline-derived CDR1 and CDR2 are SGHRS and YFSETQ. This CDR3 is 13 amino acids long. Trimming at V came to 1 base and at J to 2 bases, leaving 0 bases not matched to a gene. The CDR3 loop reads CASSLTGAYEQYF. The CDR3 bases are TGCGCCAGCAGCTTGACAGGGGCCTACGAGCAGTACTTC.

This sequence joins TRBV4-1 and TRBJ1-4; no clear D gene. The CDR3 consists of 17 residues. V lost 0 bases to trimming and J lost 0 bases, with 11 bases between them. CDR1 and CDR2 (germline): MGHRA, YSYEKL. The DNA of the CDR3 is TGCGCCAGCAGCCAAGATCTTATGACCGCAACTAATGAAAAACTGTTTTTT. It specifies CASSQDLMTATNEKLFF.

The V call is TRBV28, the J call TRBJ2-7, with D perhaps TRBD2 (7 bases). V was pared by 7 bases and J by 6 bases, with 13 bases between. This CDR3 has 12 residues. Looked up from germline, CDR1 is MDHEN and CDR2 is SYDVKM. CDR3 nucleotide sequence: TGTGCCAGCACTCTGGGGGGGGCCGAGCAGTACTTC. Encoded protein: CASTLGGAEQYF.

The rearrangement joins TRBV15 to TRBJ2-1; 7 bases match TRBD1. There are 17 residues in the CDR3. The trim removed 9 bases at V and 0 bases at J, leaving 14 bases unmatched. Germline V gene sequence: CDR1 LNHNV, CDR2 YYDKDF (reference sequence). The CDR3 loop is CATEGADGVYSYNEQFF. CDR3 in DNA: TGTGCCACTGAGGGGGCAGACGGAGTCTACTCCTACAATGAGCAGTTCTTC.

The genes are TRBV7-6 and TRBJ1-1; D gene ambiguous. CDR3 size: 14 residues. Trimming took 1 base from V and 6 from J, leaving 12 bases between them. Germline V lookup: CDR1 SGHVS, CDR2 FNYEAQ. The CDR3, as DNA: TGTGCCAGCAGCTTAGACGGGGTTGGCGCTGAAGCTTTCTTT. Its protein is CASSLDGVGAEAFF.

The J gene is TRBJ1-1, the V gene TRBV5-6; no clear D. The germline V and J ends were trimmed by 1 base and 0 bases, with 10 bases remaining between them. This CDR3 region has 15 residues. CDR1 and CDR2 (germline): SGHDT, YYEEEE. CDR3 in amino acids: CASSLYRFMNTEAFF. The CDR3 coding sequence is TGTGCCAGCAGCTTGTACCGATTTATGAACACTGAAGCTTTCTTT.

The J gene is TRBJ2-1, the V gene TRBV11-2; 12 bases line up with TRBD2. CDR3 size: 15 residues. Trimming cost V 4 bases and J 6 bases; bases outside gene matches: 4. CDR1 SGHAT and CDR2 FQNNGV come from the germline V gene. The CDR3 protein is CASSSSGGAPNEQFF. CDR3 sequence (DNA): TGTGCCAGCAGCTCTAGCGGGGGGGCCCCCAATGAGCAGTTCTTC. The full variable domain, in which reference TRBV11-2 and TRBJ2-1 provide the parts outside the CDR3, is EAGVAQSPRYKIIEKRQSVAFWCNPISGHATLYWYQQILGQGPKLLIQFQNNGVVDDSQLPKDRFSAERLKGVDSTLKIQPAKLEDSAVYLCASSSSGGAPNEQFFGPGTRLTVL.

This chain uses TRBV4-2 with TRBJ2-7; 10 positions agree with TRBD2. The junction had 11 bases not matched to a gene; V was cut back by 0 bases and J by 6 bases. Germline V CDR1 and CDR2: LGHNA, YNFKEQ. This CDR3 contains 17 residues. CDR3 protein: CASSQELAGASGVEQYF. The CDR3 DNA follows: TGTGCCAGCAGCCAAGAGCTAGCGGGAGCCTCGGGGGTCGAGCAGTACTTC.

This clone showed up just a few times. The V gene is TRBV5-1, the J gene TRBJ2-2, with unresolved D. Germline values: CDR1 SGHRS, CDR2 YFSETQ. The ends were cut back, 2 bases at V and 3 bases at J, with 8 bases in the middle. The CDR3 is 14 amino acids. CDR3 residues: CASSFFGDTGELFF. The CDR3 DNA sequence: TGCGCCAGCAGCTTTTTTGGCGACACCGGGGAGCTGTTTTTT. The complete variable domain, with remaining parts taken from reference TRBV5-1 and TRBJ2-2, reads KAGVTQTPRYLIKTRGQQVTLSCSPISGHRSVSWYQQTPGQGLQFLFEYFSETQRNKGNFPGRFSGRQFSNSRSEMNVSTLELGDSALYLCASSFFGDTGELFFGEGSRLTVL.